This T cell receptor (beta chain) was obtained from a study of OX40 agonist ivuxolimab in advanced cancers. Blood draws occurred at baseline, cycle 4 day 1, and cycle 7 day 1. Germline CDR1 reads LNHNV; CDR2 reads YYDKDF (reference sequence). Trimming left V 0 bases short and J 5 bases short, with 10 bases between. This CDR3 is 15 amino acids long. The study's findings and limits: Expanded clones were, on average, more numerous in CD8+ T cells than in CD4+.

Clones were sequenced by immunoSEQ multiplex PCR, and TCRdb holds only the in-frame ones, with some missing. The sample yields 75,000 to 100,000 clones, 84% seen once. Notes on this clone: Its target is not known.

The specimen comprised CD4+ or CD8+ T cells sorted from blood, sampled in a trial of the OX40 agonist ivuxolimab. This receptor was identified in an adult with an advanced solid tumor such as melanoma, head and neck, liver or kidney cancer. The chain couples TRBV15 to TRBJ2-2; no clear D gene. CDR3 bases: TGTGCCACCAGCAGAGATCGTTTAACGACCGGGGAGCTGTTTTTT. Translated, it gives CATSRDRLTTGELFF.